This entry lists 12 T cell receptor beta chains sequenced from one sample in a study of blood T cells in healthy people across ages. PCR was performed a second time for roughly 7 to 11 cycles using a sample-barcoded 5' primer and a J-beta primer mix. TCRdb itself ran the 5' RACE reads through MiXCR, one entry per CDR3 protein. This sample yields over a million distinct CDR3 sequences, of which under 45% are seen a single time; 15% to 20% belongs to the top ten. Sample: blood. These receptors were obtained from a woman aged 55-70 years in good health.

This clonotype was counted between two and nine times. The chain carries TRBV12-3 or TRBV12-4 and TRBJ2-4, with 11 nucleotides matching TRBD1. The J call is in doubt because the DNA end fits TRBJ2-7 better. The length of the CDR3 is 14 residues. This CDR3 is CASRPRTGGHEQYF. The CDR3 DNA reads as TGTGCCAGCCGACCCCGGACAGGGGGCCACGAGCAGTACTTC.

This clonotype was counted a few times. V and J are TRBV5-6 and TRBJ1-6, with 9 nucleotides matching TRBD1. J lost 8 bases, V lost 7 bases, and 7 bases had no gene match. The CDR3 consists of 14 residues. The germline V gene has CDR1 SGHDT and CDR2 YYEEEE. The CDR3 sequence: CASGQGWDDSPLHF. The CDR3 DNA reads TGTGCCAGCGGACAGGGGTGGGATGATTCACCCCTCCACTTT.

This clonotype was detected a few times. A read error may account for a junction end that differs from germline. V is TRBV7-2 and J is TRBJ2-7, with TRBD2 matching over 9 bases. CDR1 and CDR2 from the germline V gene are SGHTA and FQGNSA. The length of the CDR3 is 15 residues. CDR3 amino acids: CASSLAGQLTYEQYF. The CDR3 DNA reads TGTGCCAGCAGCCTAGCGGGACAGCTAACTTACGAGCAGTACTTC.

With respect to this clonotype: This clone may be a read error of a much larger clone one base away. As DNA, the CDR3 is TGCGCCGGCAGCTTGGGAAGGGATCAGCCCCAGCATTTT. This sequence encodes CAGSLGRDQPQHF. The V gene is TRBV5-1, the J gene TRBJ1-5, with D unresolved. In germline, CDR1 is SGHRS, CDR2 YFSETQ. The CDR3 contains 13 residues.

This rearrangement joins TRBV27 to TRBJ1-2, with D possibly TRBD1 on 6 matching bases. Trimming took off 2 bases at V and 6 bases at J, with 16 bases between the two ends. The CDR3 spans 15 residues. Germline CDR1 is MNHEY and CDR2 is SMNVEV (reference sequence). The CDR3: CASSLQGIFDDGYTF. The CDR3 nucleotides read TGTGCCAGCAGTTTACAGGGGATCTTCGATGATGGCTACACCTTC.

V and J are TRBV7-2 and TRBJ2-3; 11 bases fit TRBD2. The V gene's germline CDR1 is SGHTA and CDR2 FQGNSA. The CDR3 contains 16 residues. V was clipped by 2 bases and J by 4 bases; unmatched bases: 5. CDR3 in DNA: TGTGCCAGCAGCTTAATGGGTAGCGGGAGGGCAGATACGCAGTATTTT. Protein sequence: CASSLMGSGRADTQYF.

There are a few counts of this clonotype. The chain links TRBV15 to TRBJ1-5, with D unclear. CDR3 length: 15 residues. The ends were cut back, 0 bases at V and 4 bases at J, with 10 bases in the middle. Germline V gives CDR1 LNHNV, CDR2 YYDKDF (reference sequence). The CDR3 DNA follows: TGTGCCACCAGCAGAGATCGGATGGGGAATCAGCCCCAGCATTTT. Translated, it gives CATSRDRMGNQPQHF.

The chain has TRBV5-1 and TRBJ2-6; possibly TRBD1 for D (6 bases). The CDR3 totals 17 residues. Trimming took off 4 bases at V and 0 bases at J, with 14 bases between the two ends. The germline gives CDR1 SGHRS, CDR2 YFSETQ. The CDR3 spells CASSTPTGLSGANVLTF. In nucleotides, the CDR3 is TGCGCCAGCAGCACCCCGACAGGACTCTCTGGGGCCAACGTCCTGACTTTC.

This chain connects TRBV13 to TRBJ2-1, with TRBD1 identical over 9 bases. The CDR3 consists of 12 residues. The germline V gene encodes CDR1 PRHDT and CDR2 FYEKMQ (reference sequence). J was trimmed by 12 bases and V by 5 bases; bases with no gene match: 5. The CDR3 is CASSRQGVGQFF. Here the CDR3 DNA reads TGTGCCAGCAGCCGACAGGGGGTTGGGCAGTTCTTC. The whole variable domain, remainder taken from reference TRBV13 and TRBJ2-1, is AAGVIQSPRHLIKEKRETATLKCYPIPRHDTVYWYQQGPGQDPQFLISFYEKMQSDKGSIPDRFSAQQFSDYHSELNMSSLELGDSALYFCASSRQGVGQFFGPGTRLTVL.

To note about this clonotype: Being one base from a much bigger clone, this may be a read error. This rearrangement joins TRBV2 to TRBJ2-7; 9 bases fit TRBD1. The CDR3 consists of 14 residues. V shed 10 bases, J shed 0 bases, and the junction held 7 bases outside the gene matches. Germline values: CDR1 SNHLY, CDR2 FYNNEI. The CDR3 nucleotides are TGTGCCAACAGAGTGACAGGGGGCTCCTACGAGCAGTACTTC. This gives the protein CANRVTGGSYEQYF.

The chain has TRBV18 and TRBJ2-1; tentative D call: TRBD2 (7 bases). This CDR3 spans 16 amino acids. The V gene's germline CDR1 is KGHSH and CDR2 LQKENI. V lost 0 bases, J lost 7 bases, and 16 bases lay in between. The CDR3 sequence is CASSPPREGQGNEQFF. The CDR3 bases are TGTGCCAGCTCACCACCGAGGGAGGGCCAGGGGAATGAGCAGTTCTTC.

This chain joins TRBV5-1 and TRBJ2-3, with 8 bases aligning to TRBD1. J was trimmed by 3 bases and V by 6 bases; bases with no gene match: 9. This CDR3 contains 15 residues. Per the germline V gene, CDR1 is SGHRS and CDR2 is YFSETQ. The CDR3 sequence: CASTRQGRGTDTQYF. CDR3 in DNA: TGCGCCAGCACCCGACAGGGGAGAGGAACAGATACGCAGTATTTT.